This T cell receptor (beta chain) is from a study of blood T cell repertoires in COVID-19. In the study overall: Italy, Spain and the United States were the sources of the convalescent and acute COVID-19 samples.

TCRdb's table, derived via immunoSEQ multiplex PCR, lists solely in-frame clones and lacks some. The data show more than 200,000 clones, less than 90% seen once. Germline CDR1 reads LNHNV; CDR2 reads YYDKDF (reference sequence). The V gene lost 0 bases and the J gene lost 2 bases, with 6 bases spanning the gap. This CDR3 is built from 14 residues. The chain is built from TRBV15 and TRBJ2-3; D is possibly TRBD2 (5 bases). This receptor was obtained from a man aged 55 to 70 with acute or convalescent COVID-19. The source material was peripheral blood. CDR3 sequence reads: CATSRDRDTDTQYF. The CDR3 nucleotides read TGTGCCACCAGCAGAGATCGGGACACAGATACGCAGTATTTT.